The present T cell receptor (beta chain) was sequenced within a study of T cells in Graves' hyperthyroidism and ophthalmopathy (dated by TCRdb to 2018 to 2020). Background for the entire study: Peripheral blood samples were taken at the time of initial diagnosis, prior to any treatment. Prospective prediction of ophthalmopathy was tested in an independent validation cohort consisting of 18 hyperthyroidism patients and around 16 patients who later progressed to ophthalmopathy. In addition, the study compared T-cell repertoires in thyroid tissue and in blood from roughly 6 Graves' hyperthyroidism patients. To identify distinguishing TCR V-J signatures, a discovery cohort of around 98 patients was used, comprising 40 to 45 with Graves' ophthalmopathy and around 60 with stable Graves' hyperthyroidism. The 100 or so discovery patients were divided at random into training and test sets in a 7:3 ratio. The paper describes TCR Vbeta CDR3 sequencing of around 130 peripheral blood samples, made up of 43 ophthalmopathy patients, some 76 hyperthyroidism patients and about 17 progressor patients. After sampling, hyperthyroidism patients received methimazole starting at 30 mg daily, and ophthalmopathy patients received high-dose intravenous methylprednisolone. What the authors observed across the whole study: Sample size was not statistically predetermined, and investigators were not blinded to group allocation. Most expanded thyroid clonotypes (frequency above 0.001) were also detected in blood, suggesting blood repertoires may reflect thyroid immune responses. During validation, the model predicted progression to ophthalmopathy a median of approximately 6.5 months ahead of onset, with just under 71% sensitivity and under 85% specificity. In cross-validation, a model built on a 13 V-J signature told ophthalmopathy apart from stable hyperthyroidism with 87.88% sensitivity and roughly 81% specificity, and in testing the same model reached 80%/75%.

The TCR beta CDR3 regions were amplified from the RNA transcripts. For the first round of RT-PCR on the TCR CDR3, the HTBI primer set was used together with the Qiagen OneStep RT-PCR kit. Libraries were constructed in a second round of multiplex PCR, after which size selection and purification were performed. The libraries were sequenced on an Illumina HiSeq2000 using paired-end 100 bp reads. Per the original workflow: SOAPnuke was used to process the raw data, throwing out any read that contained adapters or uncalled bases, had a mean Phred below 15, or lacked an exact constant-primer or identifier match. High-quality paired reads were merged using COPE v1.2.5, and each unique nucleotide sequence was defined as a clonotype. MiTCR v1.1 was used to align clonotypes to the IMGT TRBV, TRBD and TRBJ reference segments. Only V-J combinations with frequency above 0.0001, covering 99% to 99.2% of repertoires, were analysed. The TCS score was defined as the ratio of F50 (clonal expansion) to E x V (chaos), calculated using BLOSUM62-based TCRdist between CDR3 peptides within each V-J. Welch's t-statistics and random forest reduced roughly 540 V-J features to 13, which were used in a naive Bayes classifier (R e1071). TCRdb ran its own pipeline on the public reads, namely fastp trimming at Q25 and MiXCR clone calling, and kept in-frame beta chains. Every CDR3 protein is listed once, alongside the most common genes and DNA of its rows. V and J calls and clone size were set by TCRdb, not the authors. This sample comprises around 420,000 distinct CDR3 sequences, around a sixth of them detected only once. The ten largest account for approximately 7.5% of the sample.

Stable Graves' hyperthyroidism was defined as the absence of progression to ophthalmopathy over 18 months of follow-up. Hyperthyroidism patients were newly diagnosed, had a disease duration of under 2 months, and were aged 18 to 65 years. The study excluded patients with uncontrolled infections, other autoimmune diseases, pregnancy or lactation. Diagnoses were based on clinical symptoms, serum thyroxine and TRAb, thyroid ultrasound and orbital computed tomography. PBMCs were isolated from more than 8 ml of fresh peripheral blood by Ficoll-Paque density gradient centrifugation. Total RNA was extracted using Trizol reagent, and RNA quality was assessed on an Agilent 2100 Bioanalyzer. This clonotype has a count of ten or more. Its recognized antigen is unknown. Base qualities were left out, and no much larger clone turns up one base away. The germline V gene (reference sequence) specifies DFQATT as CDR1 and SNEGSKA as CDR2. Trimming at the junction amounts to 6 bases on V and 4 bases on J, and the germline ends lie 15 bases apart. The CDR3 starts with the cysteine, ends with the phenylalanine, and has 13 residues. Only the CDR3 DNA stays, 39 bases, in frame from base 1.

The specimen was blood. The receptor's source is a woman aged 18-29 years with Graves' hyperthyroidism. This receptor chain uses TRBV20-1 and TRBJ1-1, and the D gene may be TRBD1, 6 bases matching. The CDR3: CSATQGKGTEAFF. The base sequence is TGCAGTGCCACACAGGGTAAGGGCACTGAAGCTTTCTTT.